The source of this T cell receptor (beta chain) is a study of regulatory T cells in long-lasting Graves disease (dated by TCRdb to about 2021). Broadly, across the study: Newly diagnosed Graves' disease patients had taken antithyroid drugs for less than 3 months. This study used TCR sequencing and RNA sequencing of peripheral blood to compare persistent Graves' disease patients against newly diagnosed Graves' disease patients. The study was registered as a clinical trial and conducted in China. TCR sequencing covered some 13 persistent and some 20 newly diagnosed Graves' disease patients, about 35 samples in total. What the work shows at the level of the full study, not this receptor alone: Persistent Graves' disease patients showed lower TCR Shannon entropy and fewer highly expanded clones than newly diagnosed patients, suggesting clonal expansion. Only peripheral blood was studied, because thyroid tissue, the primary lesion, was inaccessible. TRBV28, TRBJ1-2 and TRBJ2-5 were preferentially used in persistent disease, while TRBV20-1 and TRBJ2-1 were favored in newly diagnosed disease. More public clonotypes were shared among persistent patients (2,741) than among newly diagnosed patients (approximately 930). Only the TCR beta chain was sequenced and analyzed. The authors acknowledged the small sample size as a limitation that may reduce accuracy.

The sample's time point label is to be understood as: newly diagnosed GD, antithyroid drugs for less than 3 months. For both TCR sequencing and RNA sequencing, RNA was extracted from PBMCs in TRIzol. The diagnosis of Graves' disease was made according to American Thyroid Association guidelines. The patients came from an endocrinology department in Xi'an, China. Each patient gave roughly 10 milliliters of peripheral blood, collected in an EDTA anticoagulant tube. PBMCs were isolated by Ficoll Paque Plus density gradient separation without further T cell sorting. RNA quality was checked with an Agilent 2100 Bioanalyzer and agarose gel, and concentration with a NanoDrop 2000. The library was produced with multiplex PCR. For sequencing, an Illumina HiSeq 4000 was employed. TCR beta libraries were built with iRepertoire HTBI primers and Arm-PCR amplification of CDR3 regions. Before sequencing, the PCR products underwent gel purification. The authors' analysis ran thus. A total of some 60 TRBV and some 15 TRBJ segments were identified across samples and were used for gene usage analysis of CDR3 amino acid clonotypes. COPE and FqMerger were used to merge filtered high-quality paired reads into contigs. BLAST was used to align contigs to the IMGT TRBV, TRBD and TRBJ reference genes, and CDR3 was defined following IMGT. Any clonotype with a frequency above 0.1% was classified as a highly expanded clone. Shannon entropy served as the measure of repertoire diversity, while the Gini coefficient captured V-J evenness. Clonotypes shared by more than one individual were considered public. TCRdb trimmed public reads at Q25 via fastp, called clones via MiXCR and kept in-frame beta chains. Duplicate CDR3 protein sequences are folded into a single record with the most common DNA and genes. The authors' filters were not applied to this entry. Present in this sample are a few hundred thousand distinct CDR3 sequences, around 15% of which were seen just once. Jointly, the top ten make up roughly a fifth of the sample.

The CDR3 runs 17 amino acids, cysteine and phenylalanine included. Solely the CDR3 DNA is kept, with 51 bases framed from the first base. V ends up 0 bases short and J 4 bases short, with an unmatched junction base count of 5. CDR1 and CDR2, looked up from the germline V gene, are SGHAT and FQNNGV. With regard to this clonotype: Its specific antigen is unknown. Base qualities were left out, and no much larger clone turns up one base away.

The sample was also reused in another study, on T cells in Graves' hyperthyroidism and ophthalmopathy. The second paper states: Stable Graves' hyperthyroidism was defined as the absence of progression to ophthalmopathy over 18 months of follow-up. Hyperthyroidism patients were aged 18 to 65 years and newly diagnosed, with disease duration of less than 2 months. The study excluded patients with uncontrolled infections, other autoimmune diseases, pregnancy or lactation. Diagnoses relied on clinical symptoms, serum thyroxine and TRAb, thyroid ultrasound and orbital computed tomography. A first-round RT-PCR of the TCR CDR3 used the HTBI primer set with the Qiagen OneStep RT-PCR kit. Most expanded thyroid clonotypes (frequency above 0.001) were also detected in blood, a finding suggesting that blood repertoires may reflect thyroid immune responses. A 13 V-J signature model separated ophthalmopathy from stable hyperthyroidism, with approximately 87% sensitivity and roughly 84% specificity in cross-validation and 80%/75% in testing. In validation, the model predicted progression to ophthalmopathy with 55% to 71% sensitivity and about 72% specificity, a median of about six months before onset. To identify distinguishing TCR V-J signatures, a discovery cohort of roughly 100 patients was used, comprising some 43 with Graves' ophthalmopathy and approximately 58 with stable Graves' hyperthyroidism. Whether ophthalmopathy could be predicted prospectively was tested in an independent validation cohort made up of roughly 20 hyperthyroidism patients plus 17 patients who later progressed to ophthalmopathy. For training and testing, the approximately 97 patients in the discovery cohort were randomly divided in a 7:3 ratio. In addition, the study compared T-cell repertoires in thyroid tissue and in blood from roughly 6 Graves' hyperthyroidism patients. Once sampling was done, hyperthyroidism patients were given methimazole at a starting dose of 30 mg daily, whereas ophthalmopathy patients were given high-dose intravenous methylprednisolone. The libraries were constructed in a second round of multiplex PCR and then size-selected and purified. Sequencing of the libraries was done on an Illumina HiSeq2000 using paired-end 100 bp reads. SOAPnuke was used to process the raw data, with reads discarded if the reads contained adapters or uncalled bases, had a mean Phred below 15, or lacked an exact constant-primer or identifier match. High-quality paired reads were merged using COPE v1.2.5, and each unique nucleotide sequence was defined as a clonotype. MiTCR v1.1 was used to align clonotypes to the IMGT TRBV, TRBD and TRBJ reference segments. The analysis included only V-J combinations with a frequency above 0.0001, which together covered roughly 99% of the repertoires. A TCS score was defined as the ratio of F50 (clonal expansion) to E x V (chaos), with BLOSUM62-based TCRdist applied between CDR3 peptides within each V-J. Welch's t-statistics and random forest reduced several hundred V-J features to roughly 13, which were used in a naive Bayes classifier (R e1071). Sample size was not statistically predetermined, and blinding of investigators to group allocation was not performed. TCR Vbeta CDR3 sequencing of some 140 peripheral blood samples (under 45 ophthalmopathy, 75 hyperthyroidism and approximately 17 progressor patients) is reported in the paper.

Source: peripheral blood mononuclear cells (PBMCs), taken at new diagnosis, from a patient treated with antithyroid drugs. This receptor chain uses TRBV11-2 and TRBJ2-7; the central 14 bases match TRBD2. The sequence was collected from a woman between 18 and 29 years old with Graves disease. Donor details come from another sample of the same person, matched by shared clones. At the DNA level, the sequence is TGTGCCAGCAGCTTAGATACGGGGACTAGCGGGAGTTACGAGCAGTACTTC. Translated, this gives CASSLDTGTSGSYEQYF. Extended through the reference TRBV11-2 and TRBJ2-7 proteins, this CDR3 yields the full variable domain: EAGVAQSPRYKIIEKRQSVAFWCNPISGHATLYWYQQILGQGPKLLIQFQNNGVVDDSQLPKDRFSAERLKGVDSTLKIQPAKLEDSAVYLCASSLDTGTSGSYEQYFGPGTRLTVT.